Below are 28 T cell receptor beta chains sequenced from a single sample in a study of cytomegalovirus exposure and HLA in healthy donors. Both 60 Vbeta primers and 13 Jbeta primers went into the PCR. The repertoire was sequenced with immunoSEQ multiplex PCR; TCRdb's copy has only in-frame clones and lacks some. Of under 150,000 clones listed, over 60% were seen once; the top ten hold approximately 1%. Sequenced sample: PBMCs. The receptor source for this set is a human donor in good health.

This chain links TRBV7-2 with TRBJ2-7; D may be TRBD2 (5 bases). The V gene lost 1 base and the J gene lost 0 bases, with 7 bases spanning the gap. CDR1 is SGHTA, CDR2 FQGNSA, per germline. CDR3 length equals 14 residues. The DNA of the CDR3 is TGTGCCAGCAGCTTAGTGGGGAGCTCCTACGAGCAGTACTTC. It translates to CASSLVGSSYEQYF.

CDR3: CASSVEGRDVNEQFF. CDR3 in DNA: TGTGCCAGCAGCGTAGAGGGCAGGGATGTCAATGAGCAGTTCTTC. The chain joins TRBV9 to TRBJ2-1; weak D call: TRBD1 (5 bases). Per germline, CDR1 SGDLS and CDR2 YYNGEE. The CDR3 loop spans 15 amino acids. V lost 0 bases, J lost 6 bases, and 13 bases lay in between.

This clone was observed a handful of times. The genes are TRBV6-5 and TRBJ2-7, with 9 bases lining up with TRBD2. CDR3 size: 15 residues. V was pared by 5 bases and J by 1 base, with 6 bases of the junction left unmatched. CDR1 MNHEY and CDR2 SVGAGI come from the germline V gene. The CDR3 loop is CASSPSGGRSYEQYF. The DNA for the CDR3 is TGTGCCAGCAGTCCCAGCGGGGGGCGTTCCTACGAGCAGTACTTC.

The gene calls are TRBV4-2 and TRBJ2-1; TRBD2 matches at 7 bases. CDR1 LGHNA and CDR2 YNFKEQ come from the germline V gene. The CDR3 contains 15 residues. The V segment lost 4 bases and the J segment 7 bases; nucleotides outside the gene matches: 10. The CDR3 loop is CASSPSTGEGNEQFF. CDR3 in DNA: TGTGCCAGCAGCCCCTCAACGGGGGAGGGAAATGAGCAGTTCTTC.

V usage is TRBV6-5 and J usage is TRBJ2-7; 10 nucleotides agree with TRBD2. The CDR3 length is 16 residues. The trim removed 0 bases at V and 5 bases at J, leaving 7 bases unmatched. Germline V CDR1 and CDR2: MNHEY, SVGAGI. CDR3 region: CASSYSASGGANEQYF. CDR3 sequence (DNA): TGTGCCAGCAGTTACTCAGCCAGCGGGGGGGCCAACGAGCAGTACTTC.

The V call is TRBV18, the J call TRBJ2-1; 13 bases match TRBD2. J lost 1 base, V lost 6 bases, and 6 bases had no gene match. Per germline, CDR1 KGHSH and CDR2 LQKENI. The CDR3 runs to 17 residues. CDR3 DNA sequence: TGTGCCAGCTCGCTACTAGCGGGGGGGAATTCCTACAATGAGCAGTTCTTC. This encodes CASSLLAGGNSYNEQFF.

This chain joins TRBV5-6 and TRBJ1-2; tentative D call: TRBD1 (5 bases). CDR3 length equals 14 residues. Germline V lookup: CDR1 SGHDT, CDR2 YYEEEE. Deletions cut 0 bases from V and 5 bases from J, with 11 bases between. The CDR3 is CASSLGTGGYGYTF. CDR3 nucleotides: TGTGCCAGCAGCTTGGGGACTGGGGGGTATGGCTACACCTTC.

The V gene is TRBV4-1, the J gene TRBJ1-3; 8 nucleotides align to TRBD1. CDR1 and CDR2 (germline): MGHRA, YSYEKL. V lost 3 bases, J lost 0 bases, and 1 base stayed unmatched. This CDR3 spans 15 amino acids. The CDR3 sequence: CASSQDRASGNTIYF. Written as DNA, the CDR3 is TGCGCCAGCAGCCAGGACAGGGCCTCTGGAAACACCATATATTTT.

This sequence joins TRBV6-1 and TRBJ2-5; 12 bases are shared with TRBD2. The germline V gene has CDR1 MNHNS and CDR2 SASEGT. The CDR3 runs 15 residues. Trimming at V came to 5 bases and at J to 6 bases, leaving 7 bases not matched to a gene. The CDR3 bases are TGTGCCAGCAGTCCTAGCGGGGGGGACGTAAAGACCCAGTACTTC. This codes for CASSPSGGDVKTQYF.

This rearrangement joins TRBV2 to TRBJ2-3, with 9 positions matching TRBD1. The CDR3 loop spans 12 amino acids. Germline loops: CDR1 SNHLY, CDR2 FYNNEI. Trimming at V came to 8 bases and at J to 15 bases, leaving 12 bases not matched to a gene. The CDR3 DNA sequence: TGTGCCAGCGGCCCGGGGGGACAGGGAGAATATTTT. It specifies CASGPGGQGEYF.

This chain joins TRBV6-5 and TRBJ1-2; D possibly corresponds to TRBD1 (5 bases). The CDR3 sequence is 12 residues long. V was cut by 10 bases and J by 4 bases, with 13 bases left in between. Germline lookup yields CDR1 MNHEY and CDR2 SVGAGI. This CDR3 is CAIRTQTYGYTF. For the CDR3, the DNA is TGTGCCATTCGGACACAGACCTATGGCTACACCTTC.

This clone appeared a few times. This chain links TRBV6-4 with TRBJ1-6, with 9 bases matching TRBD1. This CDR3 is built from 14 residues. Germline trimming cut 6 bases from V and 5 bases from J; bases unmatched to any gene: 2. Germline CDR1 MRHNA, CDR2 SNTAGT. The CDR3 nucleotides are TGTGCCAGCAGCCGACAGGGGGATAATTCACCCCTCCACTTT. It translates to CASSRQGDNSPLHF.

This clone was counted a few times. The rearrangement uses TRBV5-4 and TRBJ1-1, with 9 bases fitting TRBD1. Germline assignment: CDR1 SGHNT and CDR2 YYREEE (reference sequence). The CDR3 is 14 amino acids. With 3 bases clipped from V and 4 bases from J, the junction kept 4 bases outside the gene matches. CDR3 sequence: CASSWGQGSTEAFF. In nucleotides, the CDR3 is TGTGCCAGCAGCTGGGGACAGGGAAGCACTGAAGCTTTCTTT.

This clone has just a few counts. The chain carries TRBV6-5 and TRBJ2-4; D possibly corresponds to TRBD1 (5 bases). CDR1 MNHEY and CDR2 SVGAGI come from the germline V gene. This CDR3 is built from 15 residues. V was trimmed by 0 bases and J by 0 bases, leaving 6 bases between them. CDR3 nucleotide sequence: TGTGCCAGCAGTTACTCGACAGTAGCCAAAAACATTCAGTACTTC. Translated: CASSYSTVAKNIQYF.

This chain joins TRBV7-8 and TRBJ1-2; 12 nucleotides match TRBD1. CDR3 length: 18 amino acids. With V trimmed by 5 bases and J by 7 bases, 17 bases remained unmatched. Per germline, CDR1 SGHVS and CDR2 FQNEAQ. The CDR3 nucleotides read TGTGCCAGCAGCCTCCCCGGGACAGGGGGCATCATAGGTGGTGGCTACACCTTC. Translation: CASSLPGTGGIIGGGYTF.

The rearrangement links TRBV7-9 to TRBJ1-3; D unclear. V dropped 10 bases and J dropped 1 base, with 17 bases sitting between them. Germline-derived CDR1 and CDR2 are SEHNR and FQNEAQ (reference sequence). This CDR3 is built from 15 residues. The CDR3 is CATGRGFRSGNTIYF. The CDR3 nucleotides read TGTGCCACAGGACGGGGTTTTCGGTCTGGAAACACCATATATTTT.

The chain couples TRBV9 to TRBJ2-7; TRBD2 might be the D (6 bases). This CDR3 comprises 13 residues. Germline loops: CDR1 SGDLS, CDR2 YYNGEE. The V gene lost 0 bases and the J gene lost 6 bases, with 10 bases spanning the gap. The CDR3 DNA sequence: TGTGCCAGCAGCGTAGGCCAGGGAGGCGAGCAGTACTTC. Protein sequence: CASSVGQGGEQYF.

In DNA, the CDR3 is TGTGCCAGCAGCTTAGCTCCCGGGGGGGTCGCATCCTACGAGCAGTACTTC. Translation: CASSLAPGGVASYEQYF. This sequence joins TRBV7-6 and TRBJ2-7; 8 positions match TRBD2. The V and J ends lost 0 bases and 1 base, in that order; junction bases with no gene match: 8. Germline V gene sequence: CDR1 SGHVS, CDR2 FNYEAQ. The CDR3 loop spans 17 amino acids.

V usage is TRBV4-1 and J usage is TRBJ2-5, with TRBD1 as a possible D gene (5 bases). CDR3 size: 14 residues. Germline V gene data show CDR1 as MGHRA and CDR2 as YSYEKL. Deletions cut 0 bases from V and 2 bases from J, with 7 bases between. The CDR3, as DNA: TGCGCCAGCAGCCAAGAGGACACGCAAGAGACCCAGTACTTC. Translating gives CASSQEDTQETQYF.

J is TRBJ2-1 and V is TRBV7-2; TRBD2 might be the D (5 bases). Germline V lookup: CDR1 SGHTA, CDR2 FQGNSA. This CDR3 is built from 14 residues. The V and J ends lost 1 base and 9 bases respectively, with 13 bases between them. CDR3 coding DNA: TGTGCCAGCAGCTTAGTGGCCAGTGCGGGTGAGCAGTTCTTC. Protein: CASSLVASAGEQFF. The full variable domain, rest sourced from reference TRBV7-2 and TRBJ2-1, is GAGVSQSPSNKVTEKGKDVELRCDPISGHTALYWYRQSLGQGLEFLIYFQGNSAPDKSGLPSDRFSAERTGGSVSTLTIQRTQQEDSAVYLCASSLVASAGEQFFGPGTRLTVL.

The V call is TRBV4-1, the J call TRBJ2-5, with TRBD2 matching over 10 bases. Germline V gives CDR1 MGHRA, CDR2 YSYEKL. CDR3 length equals 16 residues. Losses at the gene ends were 8 bases for V and 4 bases for J; bases not matched to a gene: 13. CDR3 sequence: CASGLSGGPVGETQYF. CDR3 DNA: TGCGCCAGCGGACTTAGCGGGGGGCCCGTGGGAGAGACCCAGTACTTC.

The chain employs TRBV10-1 and TRBJ2-1, with TRBD2 identical over 10 bases. The V segment lost 3 bases and the J segment 4 bases; nucleotides outside the gene matches: 3. CDR1 is WNHNN, CDR2 SYGVQD, per germline (reference sequence). This CDR3 has 15 amino acids. This chain's CDR3 is CASSDLLAGYNEQFF. CDR3 nucleotides: TGCGCCAGCAGTGATCTACTAGCGGGGTACAATGAGCAGTTCTTC.

The genes are TRBV19 and TRBJ1-1; D perhaps matches TRBD1 (6 bases). This CDR3 has 15 amino acids. The ends were cut back, 1 base at V and 0 bases at J, with 9 bases in the middle. Germline CDR1 and CDR2: LNHDA and SQIVND (reference sequence). The CDR3 spells CASSIVGDMNTEAFF. The CDR3 nucleotides read TGTGCCAGTAGTATAGTAGGGGACATGAACACTGAAGCTTTCTTT.

This chain joins TRBV9 and TRBJ2-2; no clear D. V was cut by 0 bases and J by 4 bases, with 13 bases left in between. CDR1 and CDR2 from the germline V gene are SGDLS and YYNGEE. CDR3 length equals 16 residues. The CDR3 bases are TGTGCCAGCAGCGTAGCATTCCCCGCCGGCACCGGGGAGCTGTTTTTT. It yields the protein CASSVAFPAGTGELFF.

The chain has TRBV4-1 and TRBJ1-1; 7 bases match TRBD1. CDR3 size: 16 residues. Germline V gene sequence: CDR1 MGHRA, CDR2 YSYEKL. With V trimmed by 2 bases and J by 4 bases, 10 bases remained unmatched. The CDR3 sequence is CASSQQTGNSRTEAFF. CDR3 nucleotide sequence: TGCGCCAGCAGCCAACAGACAGGGAATAGCCGCACTGAAGCTTTCTTT.

The V call is TRBV5-1, the J call TRBJ1-1; 10 nucleotides match TRBD1. This CDR3 comprises 15 residues. CDR1 SGHRS and CDR2 YFSETQ come from the germline V gene. V trimming: 3 bases; J trimming: 10 bases; junction bases outside the gene matches: 12. In DNA form, the CDR3 reads TGCGCCAGCAGCTGGGGACAGGGGAGACTACTGCCAGCTTTCTTT. Translation: CASSWGQGRLLPAFF.

V is TRBV14 and J is TRBJ1-5; TRBD1 matches 8 bases. Germline lookup yields CDR1 SGHDN and CDR2 FVKESK. Unmatched junction bases numbered 0, after V lost 4 bases and J lost 4 bases. The CDR3 covers 13 residues. CDR3 DNA: TGTGCCAGCAGCCGACAGGGGAATCAGCCCCAGCATTTT. Translation gives CASSRQGNQPQHF.

The chain uses TRBV11-2 and TRBJ2-1, with no clear D. Germline CDR1 and CDR2: SGHAT and FQNNGV. V lost 0 bases and J lost 7, with 16 bases in between. This CDR3 has 16 residues. This chain's CDR3 is CASSLELLISGNEQFF. CDR3 bases: TGTGCCAGCAGCTTAGAACTACTAATCTCCGGGAATGAGCAGTTCTTC.